Below, 13 T cell receptor beta chains from the same sample are listed, as sequenced in a study of blood T cell repertoires in COVID-19. Here immunoSEQ multiplex PCR was the method, and the copy in TCRdb shows in-frame clones only, minus some. This sample yields over 200,000 clones, of which 80% to 90% are seen a single time; roughly 3.7% belongs to the top ten. The sequencing sample was made of PBMCs or T cells enriched from blood (not recorded which). The receptors stem from a woman between 25 and 40 years old who had been exposed to COVID-19.

This rearrangement joins TRBV3-1 (or the pseudogene TRBV3-2) to TRBJ1-3, with D tentatively TRBD1 (5 bases). This CDR3 is built from 13 residues. The V gene lost 8 bases and the J gene lost 0 bases, with 8 bases spanning the gap. Germline CDR1 LGHDT, CDR2 YNNKEL (reference sequence). This CDR3 reads CASGGNSGNTIYF. The CDR3, as DNA: TGTGCCAGCGGGGGGAACTCTGGAAACACCATATATTTT.

The chain employs TRBV28 and TRBJ1-1; 7 nucleotides agree with TRBD1. With V trimmed by 2 bases and J by 0 bases, 6 bases remained unmatched. Germline CDR1 and CDR2: MDHEN and SYDVKM. The CDR3 length is 16 residues. CDR3 in amino acids: CASSLRQGPMNTEAFF. Here the CDR3 DNA reads TGTGCCAGCAGTTTAAGACAGGGACCCATGAACACTGAAGCTTTCTTT.

This clone came up a few times. The chain combines TRBV6-2 or TRBV6-3 with TRBJ1-5, with TRBD1 identical over 9 bases. The junction had 8 bases not matched to a gene; V was cut back by 4 bases and J by 4 bases. CDR1 is MNHEY, CDR2 SVGEGT, per germline. The CDR3 covers 16 residues. CDR3 sequence: CASSSAVGTGNQPQHF. The CDR3 DNA reads as TGTGCCAGCAGTTCTGCCGTCGGGACAGGGAATCAGCCCCAGCATTTT.

The J gene is TRBJ1-3, the V gene TRBV5-8; no definite D call. Germline CDR1 and CDR2: SGHTS and YDEGEE. Trimming cost V 0 bases and J 0 bases, with 13 bases left between them. The CDR3 totals 17 residues. CDR3 DNA: TGTGCCAGCAGCTTGGACAGACCTTTAAGCTCTGGAAACACCATATATTTT. It translates to CASSLDRPLSSGNTIYF.

The CDR3 sequence is CASSLAGGNQPQHF. The CDR3 nucleotides read TGCGCCAGCAGCTTGGCTGGAGGGAATCAGCCCCAGCATTTT. This sequence joins TRBV5-1 and TRBJ1-5; D uncertain. Germline CDR1 and CDR2: SGHRS and YFSETQ. The CDR3 consists of 14 residues. The germline V and J ends were trimmed by 0 bases and 4 bases, with 8 bases remaining between them.

The chain couples TRBV27 to TRBJ1-2; D gene ambiguous. V was clipped by 6 bases and J by 2 bases, with 19 bases between them. There are 16 residues in the CDR3. Germline V CDR1 and CDR2: MNHEY, SMNVEV (reference sequence). The CDR3 DNA follows: TGTGCCAGCAGGTCCCCCCTGCACCTAGGAAACTATGGCTACACCTTC. Residues: CASRSPLHLGNYGYTF.

DNA for the CDR3: TGTGCCAGCAGTGAATCGGGGTTCTTGCAGTTCTTC. Translated, it gives CASSESGFLQFF. The gene calls are TRBV6-1 and TRBJ2-1; a weak D match, TRBD2 (5 bases). Germline loops: CDR1 MNHNS, CDR2 SASEGT. Trimming stripped 2 bases from V and 12 bases from J, with 11 bases between. The CDR3 consists of 12 residues.

In this sample, this clone turned up a few times. CDR3 bases: TGTGCCATCAGTTCAGGGGGCCGAGAAGCTTTCTTT. Amino acid sequence: CAISSGGREAFF. The rearrangement links TRBV10-3 to TRBJ1-1; the match to TRBD1 covers 8 bases. This CDR3 spans 12 amino acids. Germline-derived CDR1 and CDR2 are ENHRY and SYGVKD. Losses at the gene ends were 5 bases for V and 8 bases for J; bases not matched to a gene: 4.

The chain joins TRBV12-5 to TRBJ2-5; the match to TRBD1 covers 8 bases. The J segment lost 1 base and the V segment lost 5 bases, leaving 6 bases of the junction unmatched. CDR3 size: 15 residues. Germline CDR1 reads LGHNT; CDR2 reads FRNRAP. For the CDR3, the DNA is TGTGCTAGTGGTCCCTCCGGGACAGGCCAAGAGACCCAGTACTTC. It encodes CASGPSGTGQETQYF.

The V gene is TRBV12-5, the J gene TRBJ2-1; TRBD2 matches at 8 bases. After removal of 2 bases from V and 8 bases from J, the junction contained 11 bases not matched to a gene. CDR1 and CDR2 from the germline V gene are LGHNT and FRNRAP. This CDR3 has 16 residues. The CDR3 here is CASGLRPGLAVDEQFF. The DNA for the CDR3 is TGTGCTAGTGGTTTGAGACCCGGACTAGCCGTCGATGAGCAGTTCTTC.

This chain joins TRBV2 and TRBJ2-1, with TRBD2 identical over 16 bases. V shed 6 bases, J shed 10 bases, and the junction held 9 bases outside the gene matches. The CDR3 is 16 residues long. Germline lookup yields CDR1 SNHLY and CDR2 FYNNEI. The CDR3 here is CASRYTGTSGRGEQFF. In DNA form, the CDR3 reads TGTGCCAGCAGATACACCGGGACTAGCGGGAGGGGGGAGCAGTTCTTC.

The V gene is TRBV4-2, the J gene TRBJ1-2; D might be TRBD1 (6 bases). Trimming left V 2 bases short and J 8 bases short, with 12 bases between. CDR3 length: 13 amino acids. Germline V gives CDR1 LGHNA, CDR2 YNFKEQ. The CDR3 coding sequence is TGTGCCAGCAGCCAAACGTCAGGGGAGGGCTACACCTTC. Translating gives CASSQTSGEGYTF.

The J gene is TRBJ1-4, the V gene TRBV9; possible D gene TRBD1, 5 bases. Germline V gene lookup returns CDR1 SGDLS and CDR2 YYNGEE. The CDR3 has 15 amino acids. Trimming cost V 0 bases and J 8 bases, with 14 bases left between them. CDR3 nucleotide sequence: TGTGCCAGCAGCGTAGGGGGCAGGGTAGAAGAAAAACTGTTTTTT. This codes for CASSVGGRVEEKLFF.